The 24 T cell receptor beta chains below were found in one sample sequenced in a study of neoadjuvant nivolumab and ipilimumab in lung cancer. The table came from immunoSEQ multiplex PCR; TCRdb's copy has only in-frame clones and leaves some out. The data hold 1,500 to 2,000 clones, with about 85% observed a single time. The starting material was adjacent normal lung tissue, obtained after neoadjuvant nivolumab, alone or with ipilimumab, at or shortly before surgery. Receptor source: an adult with non-small cell lung cancer.

The V call is TRBV29-1, the J call TRBJ2-6; D is uncertain. Trimming took 7 bases from V and 2 from J, leaving 9 bases between them. CDR1 and CDR2 from the germline V gene are SQVTM and ANQGSEA. CDR3 length equals 13 residues. CDR3 nucleotides: TGCAGCGCTAACAGCCCTGGGGCCAACGTCCTGACTTTC. Translated: CSANSPGANVLTF. Full variable domain (rest looked up from reference TRBV29-1 and TRBJ2-6): SAVISQKPSRDICQRGTSLTIQCQVDSQVTMMFWYRQQPGQSLTLIATANQGSEATYESGFVIDKFPISRPNLTFSTLTVSNMSPEDSSIYLCSANSPGANVLTFGAGSRLTVL.

This chain connects TRBV5-4 to TRBJ2-7; 7 positions agree with TRBD2. Unmatched junction bases numbered 4, after V lost 1 base and J lost 3 bases. This CDR3 is 14 amino acids long. In germline, CDR1 is SGHNT, CDR2 YYREEE (reference sequence). CDR3 DNA sequence: TGTGCCAGCAGCTTGCCCGGGAGGAGCTACGAGCAGTACTTC. This translates into CASSLPGRSYEQYF.

This rearrangement joins TRBV6-5 to TRBJ2-1; TRBD2 matches at 12 bases. The CDR3 loop spans 15 amino acids. Germline V gives CDR1 MNHEY, CDR2 SVGAGI. The trim removed 7 bases at V and 9 bases at J, leaving 10 bases unmatched. DNA for the CDR3: TGTGCCAGCATCTCGACTAGCGGGAGTTGGAGTGAGCAGTTCTTC. Its protein is CASISTSGSWSEQFF.

This sequence joins TRBV19 and TRBJ2-1; 9 bases fit TRBD2. V was pared by 3 bases and J by 6 bases, with 3 bases of the junction left unmatched. This CDR3 contains 14 residues. Per germline, CDR1 LNHDA and CDR2 SQIVND (reference sequence). CDR3 sequence reads: CASSINSGSNEQFF. CDR3 coding DNA: TGTGCCAGTAGTATCAATAGCGGGAGCAATGAGCAGTTCTTC.

Points on this clone: Other nucleotide sequences from this sample produce the same CDR3. The rearrangement links TRBV2 to TRBJ1-3; 8 bases are shared with TRBD1. Germline trimming cut 7 bases from V and 2 bases from J; bases unmatched to any gene: 7. Germline loops: CDR1 SNHLY, CDR2 FYNNEI. The CDR3 is 15 residues long. CDR3 sequence: CASTLDRGAGNTIYF. DNA of the CDR3: TGTGCCAGCACCCTCGACAGGGGAGCTGGAAACACCATATATTTT. The whole variable domain, remainder taken from reference TRBV2 and TRBJ1-3, is EPEVTQTPSHQVTQMGQEVILRCVPISNHLYFYWYRQILGQKVEFLVSFYNNEISEKSEIFDDQFSVERPDGSNFTLKIRSTKLEDSAMYFCASTLDRGAGNTIYFGEGSWLTVV.

This clone was counted a single time. V is TRBV29-1 and J is TRBJ2-1; 9 bases map to TRBD2. The CDR3 is made up of 13 amino acids. The trim removed 4 bases at V and 9 bases at J, leaving 7 bases unmatched. The germline gives CDR1 SQVTM, CDR2 ANQGSEA. The DNA of the CDR3 is TGCAGCGTTGCGGTCCTAGCGGGAAGTGAGCAGTTCTTC. Translation gives CSVAVLAGSEQFF.

This chain connects TRBV19 to TRBJ2-1; possibly TRBD1 or TRBD2 for D (6 bases each). This CDR3 has 16 amino acids. V was cut by 1 base and J by 0 bases, with 10 bases left in between. CDR1 and CDR2 (germline): LNHDA, SQIVND (reference sequence). The CDR3 here is CASSIGRGSSYNEQFF. CDR3 nucleotide sequence: TGTGCCAGTAGTATAGGGAGGGGGAGCTCCTACAATGAGCAGTTCTTC.

This sequence joins TRBV25-1 and TRBJ1-2; 10 nucleotides agree with TRBD1. V gave up 4 bases and J gave up 8 bases; unmatched junction bases: 7. The CDR3 totals 14 residues. Germline V lookup: CDR1 MGHDK, CDR2 SYGVNS. CDR3 sequence reads: CASSGGQGTDGYTF. The CDR3 DNA reads as TGTGCCAGCAGTGGGGGACAGGGGACCGACGGCTACACCTTC.

The chain combines TRBV27 with TRBJ1-4; D unresolved. V lost 10 bases to trimming and J lost 4 bases, with 13 bases between them. The CDR3 is 13 amino acids. Germline CDR1 MNHEY, CDR2 SMNVEV (reference sequence). As DNA, the CDR3 is TGTGCCACCGCGGACCGGTTTAATGAAAAACTGTTTTTT. It is translated as CATADRFNEKLFF.

This clone was seen only a few times. V gene TRBV5-6 combines with J gene TRBJ1-1; weak D call: TRBD1 (5 bases). Germline V gene data show CDR1 as SGHDT and CDR2 as YYEEEE. The CDR3 loop spans 16 amino acids. The ends were cut back, 2 bases at V and 4 bases at J, with 18 bases in the middle. The chain's CDR3 is CASSFRTRVARTEAFF. The CDR3 nucleotides read TGTGCCAGCAGCTTTAGGACAAGGGTAGCTCGCACTGAAGCTTTCTTT.

The rearrangement joins TRBV7-8 to TRBJ1-5; 7 nucleotides agree with TRBD1. Trimming at V came to 0 bases and at J to 8 bases, leaving 16 bases not matched to a gene. Germline-derived CDR1 and CDR2 are SGHVS and FQNEAQ. CDR3 length: 18 residues. The DNA of the CDR3 is TGTGCCAGCAGCTTAGCGGGAAAACAGACAGGGCGAAGTGAGCCCCAGCATTTT. Translation: CASSLAGKQTGRSEPQHF.

J is TRBJ2-3 and V is TRBV7-2; the D call may be TRBD1 or TRBD2 (5 bases each). The length of the CDR3 is 14 residues. V was cut by 7 bases and J by 0 bases, with 11 bases left in between. Germline V gives CDR1 SGHTA, CDR2 FQGNSA. The CDR3 DNA reads as TGTGCCAGCACGGGACCCCAGAGCACAGATACGCAGTATTTT. Protein: CASTGPQSTDTQYF.

The chain recombines TRBV5-4 with TRBJ1-2; D gene ambiguous. The CDR3 covers 14 residues. Germline loops: CDR1 SGHNT, CDR2 YYREEE (reference sequence). The V gene lost 3 bases and the J gene lost 3 bases, with 12 bases spanning the gap. The CDR3 DNA reads as TGTGCCAGCAGCTCCTTGGACGGAGACTATGGCTACACCTTC. Translated, it gives CASSSLDGDYGYTF.

This chain uses TRBV4-1 with TRBJ2-7; 7 nucleotides agree with TRBD1. The V gene's germline CDR1 is MGHRA and CDR2 YSYEKL. J was trimmed by 3 bases and V by 2 bases; bases with no gene match: 4. The length of the CDR3 is 14 residues. This CDR3 is CASSQQGVNYEQYF. In DNA form, the CDR3 reads TGCGCCAGCAGCCAACAGGGGGTAAACTACGAGCAGTACTTC.

This chain connects TRBV5-1 to TRBJ1-2; TRBD1 might be the D (6 bases). Trimming cost V 0 bases and J 0 bases, with 12 bases left between them. CDR1 is SGHRS and CDR2 is YFSETQ in the germline V gene. The CDR3 covers 16 residues. The CDR3 spells CASSLGGQSANYGYTF. DNA of the CDR3: TGCGCCAGCAGCTTGGGCGGACAGTCAGCTAACTATGGCTACACCTTC. Supplemented by reference TRBV5-1 and TRBJ1-2, the full variable domain reads KAGVTQTPRYLIKTRGQQVTLSCSPISGHRSVSWYQQTPGQGLQFLFEYFSETQRNKGNFPGRFSGRQFSNSRSEMNVSTLELGDSALYLCASSLGGQSANYGYTFGSGTRLTVV.

With regard to this clone: An end of the junction does not agree with germline; a read error may underlie this. This rearrangement joins TRBV7-2 to TRBJ2-3; TRBD2 might be the D (6 bases). This CDR3 contains 15 residues. Germline-derived CDR1 and CDR2 are SGHTA and FQGNSA. The CDR3 region has the DNA TGTGCCAGCAGCTCGGACTACCTAGGCACAGATATGCAGTATTTT. Its translation is CASSSDYLGTDMQYF.

The chain combines TRBV7-9 with TRBJ2-3; TRBD2 matches at 10 bases. The CDR3 sequence is 16 residues long. Germline V lookup: CDR1 SEHNR, CDR2 FQNEAQ (reference sequence). Germline trimming cut 4 bases from V and 2 bases from J; bases unmatched to any gene: 6. CDR3 sequence (DNA): TGTGCCAGCAGCTCACGGACTAGCGGCCCCACAGATACGCAGTATTTT. Amino acids: CASSSRTSGPTDTQYF.

The chain joins TRBV2 to TRBJ2-5, with D possibly matching TRBD2 (6 bases). Germline CDR1 is SNHLY and CDR2 is FYNNEI. CDR3 length: 15 amino acids. With 7 bases removed from V and 5 bases from J, the gap between germline ends came to 20 bases. In nucleotides, the CDR3 is TGTGCCAGCACTAGCGTCCAGGCTTCGGGGGAGACCCAGTACTTC. It is translated as CASTSVQASGETQYF.

V and J are TRBV27 and TRBJ2-1; D is uncertain. Trimming removed 3 bases at V and 6 bases at J, with 9 bases between. CDR3 length equals 13 residues. Germline-derived CDR1 and CDR2 are MNHEY and SMNVEV (reference sequence). The CDR3 nucleotides are TGTGCCAGCAGTTTCCGAGTGTCCAATGAGCAGTTCTTC. This translates into CASSFRVSNEQFF.

The J gene is TRBJ2-3, the V gene TRBV7-2; weak D call: TRBD2 (6 bases). V lost 8 bases, J lost 4 bases, and 13 bases lay in between. The germline gives CDR1 SGHTA, CDR2 FQGNSA. The CDR3 is 13 residues long. The CDR3 here is CASAFGRSDTQYF. The CDR3 DNA reads as TGTGCCAGCGCTTTCGGGAGATCAGATACGCAGTATTTT.

This clone was detected only once. The chain couples TRBV7-6 to TRBJ2-5; 7 bases are a match to TRBD2. The CDR3 has 16 amino acids. J lost 0 bases, V lost 1 base, and 5 bases had no gene match. The V gene's germline CDR1 is SGHVS and CDR2 FNYEAQ. The CDR3: CASSLVSSGYQETQYF. CDR3 nucleotides: TGTGCCAGCAGCTTAGTGAGTAGCGGGTACCAAGAGACCCAGTACTTC. The variable domain in full, with the rest retrieved from reference TRBV7-6 and TRBJ2-5, is GAGVSQSPRYKVTKRGQDVALRCDPISGHVSLYWYRQALGQGPEFLTYFNYEAQQDKSGLPNDRFSAERPEGSISTLTIQRTEQRDSAMYRCASSLVSSGYQETQYFGPGTRLLVL.

This chain links TRBV18 with TRBJ2-7, with 11 bases that match TRBD2. Germline CDR1 and CDR2: KGHSH and LQKENI. Unmatched junction bases numbered 6, after V lost 6 bases and J lost 5 bases. The CDR3 length is 14 residues. CDR3 sequence: CASSYSGRGDEQYF. The DNA for the CDR3 is TGTGCCAGCTCTTATAGCGGGAGGGGCGACGAGCAGTACTTC.

The chain has TRBV4-3 and TRBJ1-4; a weak D match, TRBD1 (5 bases). With 3 bases removed from V and 5 bases from J, the gap between germline ends came to 7 bases. CDR1 is LGHNA, CDR2 YSLEER, per germline. The CDR3 covers 13 residues. Here the CDR3 DNA reads TGCGCCAGCAGCCAGGGGGGGAATGAAAAACTGTTTTTT. Residues: CASSQGGNEKLFF.

The chain has TRBV11-2 and TRBJ2-5, with D unclear. The germline V and J ends were trimmed by 1 base and 5 bases, with 17 bases remaining between them. Germline CDR1 is SGHAT and CDR2 is FQNNGV. The CDR3 runs 16 residues. DNA for the CDR3: TGTGCCAGCAGCTTAGTTTATGGCGGAGCAACGGAGACCCAGTACTTC. It encodes CASSLVYGGATETQYF.